This T cell receptor delta chain is drawn from a study of gamma-delta chains in newborns, infants, children. The germline gives CDR1 GEAIGNYY, CDR2 EKD. The J segment lost 0 bases and the V segment lost 3 bases, leaving 6 bases of the junction unmatched. The CDR3 loop spans 18 amino acids. TCRdb re-identified clones in the reads via CATT. The table records 14,000 to 15,000 delta-chain clones, less than 9.5% of them present only once. A remark on this clone: Other DNA sequences within the sample encode an identical CDR3.

Sample: blood. The rearrangement links TRDV2 to TRDJ3; the match to TRDD3 covers 8 bases. This TCR came from a child who was a newborn, infant or young child, either healthy, febrile or measles-vaccinated (not recorded which). CDR3 loop: CACDYWGASSWDTRQMFF. CDR3 in DNA: TGTGCCTGTGACTACTGGGGGGCCAGCTCCTGGGACACCCGACAGATGTTTTTC.